This TCR beta chain comes out of a study of blood T cell repertoires in COVID-19. Study details: PBMCs, B-cell-depleted T cells, or T cells provided the cDNA or gDNA that made up the material.

As handled by the study authors: Reference gene primer amplification gave estimated nucleated cell counts. Generated by immunoSEQ multiplex PCR, the TCRdb table keeps only in-frame clones and is missing some. That table furnishes V, J and clone size, whereas the DNA furnished D and trimming. The data hold a few hundred thousand clones, with about 85% observed a single time. This CDR3 is 15 amino acids long. Deletions cut 0 bases from V and 8 bases from J, with 14 bases between. CDR1 SGHRS and CDR2 YFSETQ come from the germline V gene. The sample consisted of peripheral blood. The source is a man aged 50 to 60 who had recovered from COVID-19. V usage is TRBV5-1 and J usage is TRBJ1-4, with D unclear. The CDR3 spells CASSLVGQSAEKLFF. CDR3 sequence (DNA): TGCGCCAGCAGCTTGGTTGGGCAAAGTGCGGAAAAACTGTTTTTT.